This T cell receptor beta chain was observed in a study of T-cell memory formation after mild COVID-19. TCRdb re-called the 5' RACE reads with MiXCR, one entry per CDR3 protein. The data hold 550,000 to 650,000 distinct CDR3 sequences, with roughly 17% observed a single time. This clonotype showed up just a few times. The receptor's source is an adult woman who had mild COVID-19 (a few samples of this study predate the infection). Cell type and time point are not known. The specimen was PBMCs or a T cell subset sorted from them (not recorded which).

The CDR3 sequence: CASSPTRRQEGYTF. CDR3 coding DNA: TGTGCCAGCAGCCCCACGAGGAGGCAGGAAGGCTACACCTTC. This sequence joins TRBV7-9 and TRBJ1-2, with D unresolved. From germline, CDR1 is SEHNR and CDR2 FQNEAQ (reference sequence). The length of the CDR3 is 14 residues. With 5 bases removed from V and 8 bases from J, the gap between germline ends came to 18 bases.